These T cell receptor beta chains were read from a single sample in a study of T cells in localized non-small cell lung cancer. TCRdb's copy holds only in-frame clones and misses some; the assay was immunoSEQ multiplex PCR. The sample lists about 130,000 clones, more than 80% occurring once. Sequences were derived from peripheral blood, sampled before any cancer treatment. The receptors derive from a female donor over 55 with stage I lung adenocarcinoma. Both conserved end residues are part of each CDR3.

j_gene: TRBJ2-3; v_gene: TRBV30; CDR3aa: CAWTVTGKISDTQYF
j_gene: TRBJ2-2; v_gene: TRBV30; CDR3aa: CACRTSGRVLTGELFF
j_gene: TRBJ2-3; v_gene: TRBV25-1; CDR3aa: CASSGPTGGATDTQYF
j_gene: TRBJ2-7; v_gene: TRBV7-2; CDR3aa: CASSRTSAYEQYF
j_gene: TRBJ1-1; v_gene: TRBV27; CDR3aa: CASSSYLTGLSTEAFF
j_gene: TRBJ2-7; v_gene: TRBV19; CDR3aa: CASSKSGRGSYEQYF
j_gene: TRBJ1-2; v_gene: TRBV28; CDR3aa: CASTQNQGYYGYTF
j_gene: TRBJ1-5; v_gene: TRBV29-1; CDR3aa: CSVGWGAGQPQHF
j_gene: TRBJ2-7; v_gene: TRBV30; CDR3aa: CAWSVLGYEQYF
j_gene: TRBJ2-6; v_gene: TRBV4-2; CDR3aa: CASSRRRAGRGANVLTF
j_gene: TRBJ2-2; v_gene: TRBV11-2; CDR3aa: CAAKYIPVGGISGELFF
j_gene: TRBJ1-1; v_gene: TRBV18; CDR3aa: CASSPTVNTEAFF
j_gene: TRBJ2-7; v_gene: TRBV18; CDR3aa: CASSKTGVPYEQYF
j_gene: TRBJ1-2; v_gene: TRBV28; CDR3aa: CASSSTGIGYTF
j_gene: TRBJ1-2; v_gene: TRBV10-1; CDR3aa: CASSELREDGYTF
j_gene: TRBJ1-2; v_gene: TRBV30; CDR3aa: CAWNPGSVGGYTF
j_gene: TRBJ2-2; v_gene: TRBV6-5; CDR3aa: CASSYSWGSTGELFF
j_gene: TRBJ2-1; v_gene: TRBV11-2; CDR3aa: CASKTSLNEQFF
j_gene: TRBJ1-1; v_gene: TRBV6-5; CDR3aa: CASTQPSGIEAFF